Below are 20 T cell receptor beta chains sequenced from a single sample in a study of T-cell reconstitution after alpha-beta-depleted transplantation in children. Unique molecular identifiers were used to barcode this TCRbeta library. TCRdb called the PCR reads again in MiXCR, with one record for every CDR3 protein. The sample holds around 140,000 distinct CDR3 sequences, around 9% seen once. The sequenced sample was PBMCs, mostly from graft donor cells, obtained 180 days after TCRalphabeta/CD19-depleted stem cell transplant. Receptor source: a female patient aged 2 to 10 who had a stem cell transplant for congenital amegakaryocytic thrombocytopenia, so the T cells may come from the graft donor.

The V gene is TRBV30, the J gene TRBJ1-4; a weak D match, TRBD1 (6 bases). The germline V gene has CDR1 GTSNPN and CDR2 SVGIG (reference sequence). The CDR3 length is 15 residues. V dropped 3 bases and J dropped 8 bases, with 19 bases sitting between them. For the CDR3, the DNA is TGTGCCTGGAGCCTCACAGGGATCTTCGGGGAAAAACTGTTTTTT. This sequence encodes CAWSLTGIFGEKLFF.

This clonotype was detected a few times. This chain links TRBV18 with TRBJ2-5, with 14 bases lining up with TRBD2. V lost 5 bases and J lost 4; bases outside the gene matches: 3. Germline V gene sequence: CDR1 KGHSH, CDR2 LQKENI. This CDR3 region has 15 residues. CDR3 protein: CASSDGLAGGETQYF. The CDR3 DNA reads TGTGCCAGCTCAGACGGACTAGCGGGAGGAGAGACCCAGTACTTC.

This clonotype has a count of ten or more. V and J are TRBV5-6 and TRBJ1-5, with TRBD1 matching 7 bases. Per the germline V gene, CDR1 is SGHDT and CDR2 is YYEEEE. This CDR3 is 14 amino acids long. V was clipped by 0 bases and J by 7 bases; unmatched bases: 4. The CDR3 region has the DNA TGTGCCAGCAGCTTGGTAGGGGGCCGGCAGCCCCAGCATTTT. It yields the protein CASSLVGGRQPQHF. Complete variable domain (other parts from reference TRBV5-6 and TRBJ1-5): DAGVTQSPTHLIKTRGQQVTLRCSPKSGHDTVSWYQQALGQGPQFIFQYYEEEERQRGNFPDRFSGHQFPNYSSELNVNALLLGDSALYLCASSLVGGRQPQHFGDGTRLSIL.

There are many counts of this clonotype. The chain has TRBV20-1 and TRBJ2-5; TRBD2 aligns across 7 bases. The germline V gene has CDR1 DFQATT and CDR2 SNEGSKA (reference sequence). The CDR3 runs 14 residues. V was pared by 1 base and J by 4 bases, with 6 bases of the junction left unmatched. CDR3 in amino acids: CSARVMGLLETQYF. In nucleotides, the CDR3 is TGCAGTGCTAGAGTTATGGGACTATTAGAGACCCAGTACTTC.

This clonotype was seen at least ten times. This chain joins TRBV28 and TRBJ2-7; D possibly corresponds to TRBD2 (5 bases). CDR3 size: 13 residues. Trimming removed 3 bases at V and 3 bases at J, with 9 bases between. The germline V gene has CDR1 MDHEN and CDR2 SYDVKM. The CDR3 DNA is TGTGCCAGCAGTTTCCTCGGGGTCTACGAGCAGTACTTC. This gives the protein CASSFLGVYEQYF.

The rearrangement joins TRBV7-8 to TRBJ1-4; 8 bases are a match to TRBD1. This CDR3 is 16 amino acids long. Trimming at V came to 3 bases and at J to 6 bases, leaving 9 bases not matched to a gene. The germline gives CDR1 SGHVS, CDR2 FQNEAQ. The CDR3 is CASSFLPGQADEKLFF. The CDR3 DNA follows: TGTGCCAGCAGCTTCCTCCCGGGACAGGCGGATGAAAAACTGTTTTTT.

This clonotype was recorded at least ten times. The chain uses TRBV29-1 and TRBJ2-1, with 9 bases identical to TRBD1. The germline V gene has CDR1 SQVTM and CDR2 ANQGSEA. V trimming: 3 bases; J trimming: 9 bases; junction bases outside the gene matches: 3. The CDR3 consists of 12 residues. CDR3 DNA: TGCAGCGTTGAGGGACAGGGAACTGAGCAGTTCTTC. It yields the protein CSVEGQGTEQFF.

Details on this clonotype: One base away lies a much larger clone, so this may be a sequencing read error. This rearrangement joins TRBV28 to TRBJ2-5; D might be TRBD1 (7 bases). The CDR3 is made up of 15 amino acids. The germline V gene encodes CDR1 MDHEN and CDR2 SYDVKM. Trimming left V 8 bases short and J 3 bases short, with 19 bases between. CDR3 nucleotide sequence: TGTGCCAGCGGCCGGGGGCGGGACAGTAAAGAGACCCAGTACTTC. This translates into CASGRGRDSKETQYF.

This clonotype was seen many times. The rearrangement joins TRBV28 to TRBJ2-2; 14 bases line up with TRBD2. V lost 4 bases to trimming and J lost 6 bases; unmatched junction nucleotides: 19. The CDR3 runs to 21 residues. Germline V lookup: CDR1 MDHEN, CDR2 SYDVKM. The CDR3 DNA is TGTGCCAGCAGTTGGTCCTTGCCGCTCGGACTAGCGGGAGGACAGGCCGGGGAGCTGTTTTTT. It yields the protein CASSWSLPLGLAGGQAGELFF.

The rearrangement uses TRBV12-3 or TRBV12-4 and TRBJ2-1; TRBD1 might be the D (6 bases). The CDR3 has 15 residues. Deletions cut 6 bases from V and 3 bases from J, with 15 bases between. The CDR3 sequence: CASSSGQSDYNEQFF. The CDR3 region has the DNA TGTGCCAGCAGCTCCGGACAGAGCGACTACAATGAGCAGTTCTTC.

In its sample, this clonotype was seen many times. The J gene is TRBJ2-1, the V gene TRBV2; D unclear. This CDR3 is 13 amino acids long. The germline gives CDR1 SNHLY, CDR2 FYNNEI. V lost 7 bases and J lost 5, with 12 bases in between. The CDR3 nucleotides are TGTGCCAGCACTCCGACACCCGACAATGAGCAGTTCTTC. This encodes CASTPTPDNEQFF.

This clonotype was seen a few times. The chain has TRBV27 and TRBJ2-3; TRBD1 agrees at 9 bases. The V gene end was trimmed by 6 bases and the J gene end by 8 bases; junction bases not matched to a gene: 9. The CDR3 has 14 residues. Germline V gene lookup returns CDR1 MNHEY and CDR2 SMNVEV (reference sequence). CDR3 sequence: CASRGQGLTFTQYF. The DNA of the CDR3 is TGTGCCAGCAGGGGACAGGGATTAACCTTTACGCAGTATTTT.

This clonotype was observed a few times. V is TRBV12-3 or TRBV12-4 and J is TRBJ2-1, with 10 bases matching TRBD2. Germline trimming cut 3 bases from V and 6 bases from J; bases unmatched to any gene: 5. The CDR3 extends over 15 amino acids. The CDR3 coding sequence is TGTGCCAGCAGTTTTAACCCTAGCGGGGGCAATGAGCAGTTCTTC. This sequence encodes CASSFNPSGGNEQFF.

The V gene is TRBV20-1, the J gene TRBJ2-7; a weak D match, TRBD2 (7 bases). The germline V gene encodes CDR1 DFQATT and CDR2 SNEGSKA (reference sequence). The V and J ends lost 5 bases and 0 bases respectively, with 20 bases between them. The CDR3 is made up of 16 amino acids. The CDR3 loop reads CSAHRGGTLFSYEQYF. The CDR3 DNA reads as TGCAGTGCTCATAGGGGGGGAACTTTATTCTCCTACGAGCAGTACTTC.

The chain carries TRBV5-1 and TRBJ1-2; D not resolved. Per germline, CDR1 SGHRS and CDR2 YFSETQ. The V end was cut by 5 bases, the J end by 6 bases, with 14 bases between. The CDR3 spans 13 residues. As DNA, the CDR3 is TGCGCCAGCAGACCGGGAGGAAGAGATGGCTACACCTTC. Translating it yields CASRPGGRDGYTF.

This clonotype was seen repeatedly, ten times or more. V and J are TRBV28 and TRBJ2-7; 15 bases line up with TRBD2. CDR1 MDHEN and CDR2 SYDVKM come from the germline V gene. This CDR3 region has 18 residues. Germline trimming cut 6 bases from V and 3 bases from J; bases unmatched to any gene: 12. This CDR3 is CASSLRTSGRVPFYEQYF. DNA of the CDR3: TGTGCCAGCAGCCTTAGGACTAGCGGGAGGGTCCCGTTCTACGAGCAGTACTTC.

V usage is TRBV6-1 and J usage is TRBJ1-5, with 9 bases that match TRBD1. V gave up 7 bases and J gave up 1 base; unmatched junction bases: 8. The CDR3 is made up of 16 amino acids. Germline V CDR1 and CDR2: MNHNS, SASEGT. The CDR3 reads CASMSTGGASNQPQHF. CDR3 coding DNA: TGTGCCAGCATGTCAACAGGGGGCGCAAGCAATCAGCCCCAGCATTTT.

This clonotype was seen many times. The chain is built from TRBV7-8 and TRBJ2-3; the match to TRBD2 covers 8 bases. V was pared by 4 bases and J by 5 bases, with 11 bases of the junction left unmatched. The germline V gene encodes CDR1 SGHVS and CDR2 FQNEAQ. CDR3 length: 16 residues. CDR3 sequence reads: CASSSHPGLVVDTQYF. DNA of the CDR3: TGTGCCAGCAGCTCCCACCCGGGACTAGTTGTAGATACGCAGTATTTT. The whole variable domain, remainder taken from reference TRBV7-8 and TRBJ2-3, is GAGVSQSPRYKVAKRGQDVALRCDPISGHVSLFWYQQALGQGPEFLTYFQNEAQLDKSGLPSDRFFAERPEGSVSTLKIQRTQQEDSAVYLCASSSHPGLVVDTQYFGPGTRLTVL.

The chain has TRBV28 and TRBJ1-6; possibly TRBD1 for D (5 bases). Germline CDR1 and CDR2: MDHEN and SYDVKM. CDR3 size: 16 residues. V lost 3 bases to trimming and J lost 6 bases, with 15 bases between them. The CDR3 loop reads CASSLGPWTLNSPLHF. The CDR3 DNA reads as TGTGCCAGCAGTTTGGGGCCGTGGACCCTTAATTCACCCCTCCACTTT.

The gene calls are TRBV18 and TRBJ1-1, with D hard to call. The V gene lost 1 base and the J gene lost 0 bases, with 9 bases spanning the gap. The CDR3 has 15 amino acids. Germline loops: CDR1 KGHSH, CDR2 LQKENI. The CDR3 sequence: CASSPRWGVNTEAFF. The DNA of the CDR3 is TGTGCCAGCTCACCACGATGGGGAGTGAACACTGAAGCTTTCTTT.